Listed below are T cell receptor beta chains from one sample, sequenced in a study of T cells after yellow fever vaccination. TCRdb re-analysed the 5' RACE reads in MiXCR, keeping a single row per CDR3 protein. The repertoire has 200,000 to 300,000 distinct CDR3 sequences, under 15% of them found once; the top ten carry 0.5% to 0.6%. Here the sequenced sample was CD4+ T cells sorted from PBMCs, taken 45 days after the yellow fever booster vaccination. The receptors originated from a man aged 30 to 45 who received the YFV17D yellow fever vaccine. Each CDR3 is given with its conserved first and last residue. Fields, in order: CDR3 protein, CDR3 DNA, clone size, V gene, D gene, J gene. A D gene is named only where the DNA matches it firmly. Where a row states a size, it is once, few, many or the class of an expanded clone; other rows omit it.

CATRAGPGELFF TGTGCCACCAGGGCAGGGCCCGGGGAGCTGTTTTTT few TRBV12-3/TRBV12-4 . TRBJ2-2
CSAASGAGNTIYF TGCAGCGCAGCGAGTGGGGCTGGAAACACCATATATTTT few TRBV29-1 . TRBJ1-3
CASTPGGRTTNEQYF TGTGCCAGCACTCCTGGAGGCAGGACAACTAACGAGCAGTACTTC few TRBV7-2 . TRBJ2-7
CASSPLITSGSRNEQFF TGTGCCAGCAGCCCCCTGATTACTAGCGGGAGTCGGAATGAGCAGTTCTTC . TRBV5-4 TRBD2 TRBJ2-1
CASRLLADRDTQYF TGTGCCAGCAGACTACTAGCAGATCGGGATACGCAGTATTTT few TRBV12-3/TRBV12-4 . TRBJ2-3
CASSFGDPSSSGANVLTF TGTGCCAGCAGCTTCGGGGACCCTAGTTCCTCTGGGGCCAACGTCCTGACTTTC many TRBV5-5 . TRBJ2-6
CASSTWEGNNSPLHF TGTGCCAGCAGCACCTGGGAGGGCAATAATTCACCCCTCCACTTT . TRBV12-3/TRBV12-4 . TRBJ1-6
CSARDGQGTRETQYF TGCAGTGCTAGGGATGGGCAGGGCACGAGGGAGACCCAGTACTTC . TRBV20-1 . TRBJ2-5
CASSHIGSGANVLTF TGTGCCAGCAGCCACATAGGTAGTGGGGCCAACGTCCTGACTTTC . TRBV3-1 . TRBJ2-6
CASSPDRRGGETQYF TGTGCCAGCAGCCCCGACCGGAGGGGAGGTGAGACCCAGTACTTC few TRBV7-2 . TRBJ2-5
CASSLDFKEFF TGTGCCAGCAGCTTGGACTTTAAGGAGTTCTTC . TRBV5-6 . TRBJ2-1
CASLAGGGNEQFF TGTGCCAGCCTTGCGGGAGGGGGAAATGAGCAGTTCTTC few TRBV7-2 TRBD2 TRBJ2-1
CASRPSGTDTQYF TGTGCCAGCAGACCCTCGGGAACAGATACGCAGTATTTT few TRBV6-2/TRBV6-3 . TRBJ2-3
CASSWTGGREQFF TGTGCCAGCAGCTGGACAGGGGGCAGGGAGCAGTTCTTC . TRBV7-6 TRBD1 TRBJ2-1
CASSLVAPPNEQFF TGCGCCAGCAGCTTGGTCGCTCCACCCAATGAGCAGTTCTTC few TRBV5-1 . TRBJ2-1
CASSRQGNQETQYF TGTGCCAGCAGCAGACAGGGGAACCAAGAGACCCAGTACTTC few TRBV5-4 TRBD1 TRBJ2-5
CASSSWTREADTQYF TGTGCCAGCAGTTCATGGACTAGGGAGGCAGATACGCAGTATTTT few TRBV12-3/TRBV12-4 TRBD2 TRBJ2-3
CASSTLAKTGLNEQFF TGTGCCAGTAGTACACTAGCAAAAACAGGGCTCAATGAGCAGTTCTTC . TRBV19 . TRBJ2-1
CASSPASGGYYEQYF TGTGCCAGCTCACCCGCCTCGGGGGGATACTACGAGCAGTACTTC few TRBV18 TRBD2 TRBJ2-7
CASSREIMNTEAFF TGTGCCAGCAGCCGGGAGATCATGAACACTGAAGCTTTCTTT . TRBV6-1 . TRBJ1-1
CAIRSSANSYEQYF TGTGCCATCAGATCTAGCGCCAACTCCTACGAGCAGTACTTC few TRBV10-3 . TRBJ2-7
CSVASGRTNEQFF TGCAGCGTAGCTAGCGGGAGGACCAATGAGCAGTTCTTC few TRBV29-1 TRBD2 TRBJ2-1
CASSYRVSYEQYF TGTGCCAGCAGTTACAGGGTCTCCTACGAGCAGTACTTC many TRBV28 . TRBJ2-7
CASSLSAKGQVF TGTGCCAGCAGTTTATCGGCCAAAGGACAGGTATTC . TRBV28 TRBD1 TRBJ2-7
CASSYRTSPGGQETQYF TGTGCCAGCAGTTATAGGACTAGCCCAGGGGGACAGGAGACCCAGTACTTC few TRBV7-9 . TRBJ2-5
CASRTGDSYNEQFF TGCGCCAGCAGGACGGGAGACTCCTACAATGAGCAGTTCTTC few TRBV5-1 . TRBJ2-1
CASSLSPHEQYF TGCGCCAGCAGCTTGAGCCCCCACGAGCAGTACTTC few TRBV5-1 . TRBJ2-7
CSALKGAGGYTF TGCAGTGCCCTAAAGGGGGCTGGAGGCTACACCTTC few TRBV20-1 TRBD1 TRBJ1-2
CASGPGTSGGGGTQYF TGTGCCAGTGGGCCCGGGACTAGCGGTGGAGGGGGGACCCAGTACTTC few TRBV6-1 TRBD2 TRBJ2-5
CSARPAYNQPQHF TGCAGTGCTCGGCCAGCTTACAATCAGCCCCAGCATTTT . TRBV20-1 . TRBJ1-5
CASTHPMGQGYEQYF TGTGCCAGCACACACCCTATGGGACAGGGTTACGAGCAGTACTTC . TRBV6-1 TRBD1 TRBJ2-7
CASTSLTGELFF TGTGCCAGCACTTCCCTCACCGGGGAGCTGTTTTTT few TRBV28 . TRBJ2-2
CAISGGQGQVYGYTF TGTGCCATCAGTGGAGGACAGGGGCAGGTCTATGGCTACACCTTC many TRBV10-3 TRBD1 TRBJ1-2
CASSFGGTSNQPQHF TGTGCCAGCAGCTTCGGAGGGACTAGCAATCAGCCCCAGCATTTT . TRBV7-2 . TRBJ1-5
CSASRRDRADTQYF TGCAGTGCTAGTCGCAGGGACAGGGCAGATACGCAGTATTTT . TRBV20-1 TRBD1 TRBJ2-3
CASSLARSGDPDTQYF TGTGCCAGCAGTTTAGCGCGGTCGGGAGATCCAGATACGCAGTATTTT many TRBV12-3/TRBV12-4 . TRBJ2-3
CASSSSTRRLGETQYF TGTGCCAGCAGTAGTTCGACTAGGCGGTTGGGAGAGACCCAGTACTTC few TRBV5-6 . TRBJ2-5
CATSGGITGGNEQFF TGTGCCACCTCGGGGGGAATAACAGGTGGGAATGAGCAGTTCTTC few TRBV10-3 TRBD2 TRBJ2-1
CSDRGMGGYTF TGCAGCGACAGGGGAATGGGCGGCTACACCTTC few TRBV29-1 TRBD1 TRBJ1-2
CASSPASGRGYEQYF TGTGCCAGCAGCCCAGCATCAGGGAGGGGCTACGAGCAGTACTTC few TRBV3-1 TRBD2 TRBJ2-7
CASSLHTTGPNTEAFF TGTGCCAGCAGTCTACACACCACGGGACCTAACACTGAAGCTTTCTTT . TRBV12-3/TRBV12-4 . TRBJ1-1
CSAREPGRARNSPLHF TGCAGTGCTAGAGAGCCGGGCAGGGCCCGTAATTCACCCCTCCACTTT . TRBV20-1 . TRBJ1-6
CASSLEGAPRETQYF TGTGCCAGCAGTTTAGAGGGGGCGCCCCGGGAGACCCAGTACTTC . TRBV12-3/TRBV12-4 TRBD1 TRBJ2-5
CAISDPTSGRAGNEQFF TGTGCCATCAGTGACCCAACTAGCGGGAGGGCCGGCAATGAGCAGTTCTTC . TRBV10-3 TRBD2 TRBJ2-1
CASSQDRSPFDEQFF TGCGCCAGCAGCCAAGACAGGTCTCCCTTCGATGAGCAGTTCTTC many TRBV4-3 . TRBJ2-1
CTPGLAGATDTQYF TGCACGCCCGGACTAGCGGGAGCCACAGATACGCAGTATTTT . TRBV4-3 TRBD2 TRBJ2-3
CASSWGSGSSGANVLTF TGTGCCAGCAGTTGGGGTTCGGGGAGCTCTGGGGCCAACGTCCTGACTTTC few TRBV6-5 . TRBJ2-6
CASSPGTSGSVGNEQFF TGTGCCAGCAGCCCCGGGACTAGCGGGAGTGTTGGCAATGAGCAGTTCTTC few TRBV4-2 TRBD2 TRBJ2-1
CSARDPPYLQFF TGCAGTGCTAGAGATCCGCCGTACCTGCAGTTCTTC few TRBV20-1 . TRBJ2-1